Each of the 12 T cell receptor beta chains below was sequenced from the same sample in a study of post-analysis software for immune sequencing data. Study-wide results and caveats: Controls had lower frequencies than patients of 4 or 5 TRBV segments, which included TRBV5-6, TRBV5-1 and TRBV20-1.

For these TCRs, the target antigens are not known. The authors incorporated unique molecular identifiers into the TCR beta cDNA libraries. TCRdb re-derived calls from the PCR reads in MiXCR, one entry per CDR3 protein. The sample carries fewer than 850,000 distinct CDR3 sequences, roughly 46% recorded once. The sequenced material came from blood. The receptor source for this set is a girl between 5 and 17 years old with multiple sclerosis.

CDR3 amino acids: CASSATGSPGVGEQFF. The DNA for the CDR3 is TGTGCCAGCAGTGCCACAGGTTCCCCCGGGGTCGGTGAGCAGTTCTTC. J is TRBJ2-1 and V is TRBV6-1, with D possibly being TRBD1 or TRBD2 (5 bases each). This CDR3 is built from 16 residues. V lost 4 bases, J lost 9 bases, and 22 bases lay in between. Looked up from germline, CDR1 is MNHNS and CDR2 is SASEGT.

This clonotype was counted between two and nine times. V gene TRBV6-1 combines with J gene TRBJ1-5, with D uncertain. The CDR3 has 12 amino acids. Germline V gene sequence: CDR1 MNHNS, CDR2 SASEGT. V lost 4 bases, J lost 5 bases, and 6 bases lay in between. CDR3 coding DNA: TGTGCCAGCAGTGGGTGGGATCAGCCCCAGCATTTT. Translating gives CASSGWDQPQHF.

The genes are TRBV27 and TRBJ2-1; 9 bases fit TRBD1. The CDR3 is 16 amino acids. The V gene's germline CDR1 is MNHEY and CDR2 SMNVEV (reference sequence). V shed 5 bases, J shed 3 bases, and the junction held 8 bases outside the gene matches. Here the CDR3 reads CASSTLTGGVYNEQFF. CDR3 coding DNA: TGTGCCAGCAGTACCCTAACAGGGGGCGTCTACAATGAGCAGTTCTTC.

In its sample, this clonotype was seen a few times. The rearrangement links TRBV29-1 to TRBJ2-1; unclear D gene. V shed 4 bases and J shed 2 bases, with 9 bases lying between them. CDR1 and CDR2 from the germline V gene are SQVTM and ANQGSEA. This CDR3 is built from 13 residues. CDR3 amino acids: CSVGAVTYNEQFF. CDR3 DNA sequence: TGCAGCGTTGGGGCAGTGACCTACAATGAGCAGTTCTTC.

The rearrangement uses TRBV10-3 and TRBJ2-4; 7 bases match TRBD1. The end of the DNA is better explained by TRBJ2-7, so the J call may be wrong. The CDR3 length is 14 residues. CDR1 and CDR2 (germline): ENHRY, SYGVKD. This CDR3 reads CAIRPGQRGDEQYF. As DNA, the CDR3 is TGTGCCATAAGACCGGGACAGAGGGGTGACGAGCAGTACTTC.

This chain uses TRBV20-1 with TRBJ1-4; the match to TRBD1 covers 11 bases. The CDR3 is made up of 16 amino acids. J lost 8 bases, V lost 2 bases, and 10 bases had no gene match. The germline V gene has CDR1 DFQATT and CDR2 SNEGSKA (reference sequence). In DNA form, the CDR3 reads TGCAGTGCTAGAACCGGGACAGGGGGTGCCACAGAAAAACTGTTTTTT. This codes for CSARTGTGGATEKLFF.

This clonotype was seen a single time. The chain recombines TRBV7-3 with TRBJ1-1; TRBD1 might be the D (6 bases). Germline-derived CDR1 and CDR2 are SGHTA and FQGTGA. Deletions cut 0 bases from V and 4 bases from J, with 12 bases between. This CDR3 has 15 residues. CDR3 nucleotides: TGTGCCAGCAGCTTAACAGGCAGGGGAGGCACTGAAGCTTTCTTT. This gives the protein CASSLTGRGGTEAFF.

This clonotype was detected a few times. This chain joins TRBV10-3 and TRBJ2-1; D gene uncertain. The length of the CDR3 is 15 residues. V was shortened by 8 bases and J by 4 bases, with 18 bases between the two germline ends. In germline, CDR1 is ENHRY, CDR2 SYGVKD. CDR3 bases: TGTGCCATCGCTCTACTCAAGACGTCTTACAATGAGCAGTTCTTC. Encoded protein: CAIALLKTSYNEQFF.

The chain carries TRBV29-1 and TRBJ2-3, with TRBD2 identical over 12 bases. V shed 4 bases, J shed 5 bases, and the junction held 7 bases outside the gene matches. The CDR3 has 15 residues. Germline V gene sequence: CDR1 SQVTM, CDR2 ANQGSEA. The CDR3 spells CSVAFELAGGDTQYF. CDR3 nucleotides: TGCAGCGTTGCCTTCGAACTAGCGGGAGGAGATACGCAGTATTTT.

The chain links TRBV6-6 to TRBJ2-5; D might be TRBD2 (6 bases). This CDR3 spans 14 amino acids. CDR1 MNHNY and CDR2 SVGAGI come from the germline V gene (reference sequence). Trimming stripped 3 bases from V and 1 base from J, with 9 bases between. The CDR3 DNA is TGTGCCAGCAGTTATTGGGGGGTCCAAGAGACCCAGTACTTC. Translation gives CASSYWGVQETQYF.

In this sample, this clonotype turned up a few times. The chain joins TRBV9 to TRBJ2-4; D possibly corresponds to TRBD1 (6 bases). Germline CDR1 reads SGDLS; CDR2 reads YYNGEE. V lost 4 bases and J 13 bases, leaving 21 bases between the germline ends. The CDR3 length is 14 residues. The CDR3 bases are TGTGCCAGCAGCCCGGGGCCTACGAAGGGGGAGCAGTACTTC. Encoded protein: CASSPGPTKGEQYF.

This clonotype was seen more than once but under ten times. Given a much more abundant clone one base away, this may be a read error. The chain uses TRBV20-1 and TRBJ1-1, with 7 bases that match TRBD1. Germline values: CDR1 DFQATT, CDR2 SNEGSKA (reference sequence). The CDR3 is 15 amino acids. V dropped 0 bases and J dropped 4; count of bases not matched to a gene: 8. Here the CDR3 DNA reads TGCAGTGCTAGAGATCGGACAGGAGGAAGCACTGAAGCTTTCTTT. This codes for CSARDRTGGSTEAFF.